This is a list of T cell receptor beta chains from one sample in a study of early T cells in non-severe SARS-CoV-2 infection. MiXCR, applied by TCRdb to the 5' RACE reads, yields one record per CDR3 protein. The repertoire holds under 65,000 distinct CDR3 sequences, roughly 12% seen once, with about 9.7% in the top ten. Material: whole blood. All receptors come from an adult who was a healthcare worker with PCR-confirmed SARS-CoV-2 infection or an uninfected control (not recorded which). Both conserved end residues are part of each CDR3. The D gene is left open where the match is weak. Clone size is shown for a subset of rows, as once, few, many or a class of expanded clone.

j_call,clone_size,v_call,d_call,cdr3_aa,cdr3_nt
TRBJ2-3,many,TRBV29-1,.,CSVSTGSTDTQYF,TGCAGCGTTTCCACAGGGAGCACAGATACGCAGTATTTT
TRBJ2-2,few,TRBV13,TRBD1,CASSHPQGSTGELFF,TGTGCCAGCAGCCACCCACAGGGGTCCACCGGGGAGCTGTTTTTT
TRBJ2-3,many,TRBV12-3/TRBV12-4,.,CANLAYRRVGGTDTQYF,TGTGCCAACCTAGCCTATAGGAGGGTAGGCGGCACAGATACGCAGTATTTT
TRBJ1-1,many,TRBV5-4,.,CASSFQGLYTEAFF,TGTGCCAGCAGCTTTCAGGGACTCTACACTGAAGCTTTCTTT
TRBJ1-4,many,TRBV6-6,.,CASSYSGLPTNEKLFF,TGTGCCAGCAGTTACTCCGGGCTCCCAACTAATGAAAAACTGTTTTTT
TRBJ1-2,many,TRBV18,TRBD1,CASSLQPRTGNNYGYTF,TGTGCCAGCTCTCTTCAGCCAAGGACAGGGAATAACTATGGCTACACCTTC
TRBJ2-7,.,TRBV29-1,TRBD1,CSVEEGRGLNEQYF,TGCAGCGTAGAAGAGGGCAGGGGGCTCAACGAGCAGTACTTC
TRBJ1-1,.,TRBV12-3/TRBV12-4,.,CASSFKRTWNTEAFF,TGTGCCAGCAGTTTTAAGAGGACATGGAACACTGAAGCTTTCTTT
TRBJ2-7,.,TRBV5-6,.,CASSLLGDEQYF,TGTGCCAGCAGCTTGTTAGGGGACGAGCAGTACTTC
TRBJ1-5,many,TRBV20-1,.,CSASSRAGDQPQHF,TGCAGTGCTAGTTCCCGTGCGGGAGATCAGCCCCAGCATTTT
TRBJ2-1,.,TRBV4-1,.,CASQSYNEQFF,TGCGCCAGCCAAAGTTACAATGAGCAGTTCTTC
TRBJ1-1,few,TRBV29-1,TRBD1,CSVEGDRVEAFF,TGCAGCGTTGAAGGGGACAGAGTTGAAGCTTTCTTT
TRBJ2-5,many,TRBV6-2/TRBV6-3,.,CASSYRGETQYF,TGTGCCAGCAGTTATAGGGGGGAGACCCAGTACTTC
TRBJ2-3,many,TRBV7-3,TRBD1,CASSLGQGTDTQYF,TGTGCCAGCAGCCTCGGACAGGGAACAGATACGCAGTATTTT
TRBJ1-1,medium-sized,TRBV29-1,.,CSVEWGGNEAFF,TGCAGCGTTGAATGGGGAGGGAACGAAGCTTTCTTT
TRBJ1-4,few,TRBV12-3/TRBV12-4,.,CASSPNGGRANEKLFF,TGTGCCAGCAGTCCTAATGGGGGGCGGGCTAATGAAAAACTGTTTTTT
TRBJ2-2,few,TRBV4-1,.,CASSQGGGGTGELFF,TGCGCCAGCAGCCAAGGAGGGGGTGGAACCGGGGAGCTGTTTTTT
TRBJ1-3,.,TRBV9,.,CASSVREYGNTIYF,TGTGCCAGCAGCGTACGAGAGTACGGAAACACCATATATTTT
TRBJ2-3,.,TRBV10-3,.,CATALGPGTDTQYF,TGTGCCACTGCCCTAGGCCCGGGCACAGATACGCAGTATTTT
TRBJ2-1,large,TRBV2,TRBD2,CASSLASGGYYNEQFF,TGTGCCAGCAGTTTAGCTAGCGGGGGATACTACAATGAGCAGTTCTTC
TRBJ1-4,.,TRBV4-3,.,CASSHRGNEKLFF,TGCGCCAGCAGCCATCGGGGGAATGAAAAACTGTTTTTT
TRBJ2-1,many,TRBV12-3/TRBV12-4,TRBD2,CASRLADSYNEQFF,TGTGCCAGCAGGCTAGCGGACTCCTACAATGAGCAGTTCTTC
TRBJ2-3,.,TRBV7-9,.,CASSFGKDTQYF,TGTGCCAGCAGCTTTGGTAAAGATACGCAGTATTTT
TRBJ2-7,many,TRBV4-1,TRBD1,CASSPETGSYEQYF,TGCGCCAGCAGCCCAGAGACAGGGTCCTACGAGCAGTACTTC
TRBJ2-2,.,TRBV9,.,CASSVAAGSNTGELFF,TGTGCCAGCAGCGTAGCGGCGGGATCGAACACCGGGGAGCTGTTTTTT
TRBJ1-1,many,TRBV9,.,CASSVGGIGFMNTEAFF,TGTGCCAGCAGCGTGGGGGGCATCGGTTTTATGAACACTGAAGCTTTCTTT
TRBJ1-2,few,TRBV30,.,CAWSVGGTYGYTF,TGTGCCTGGAGTGTCGGGGGGACCTATGGCTACACCTTC
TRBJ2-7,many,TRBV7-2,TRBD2,CASSPGLAGGEQYF,TGTGCCAGCAGCCCAGGACTAGCGGGAGGCGAGCAGTACTTC
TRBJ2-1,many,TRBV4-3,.,CASSQDREGTPNTQFF,TGCGCCAGCAGCCAAGATCGAGAAGGGACACCTAACACCCAGTTCTTC
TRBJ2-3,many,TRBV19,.,CASSIWTSPSTDTQYF,TGTGCCAGTAGTATATGGACCAGCCCTAGCACAGATACGCAGTATTTT
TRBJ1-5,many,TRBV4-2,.,CASSQVEGGEGQPQHF,TGTGCCAGCAGCCAAGTAGAAGGGGGTGAGGGTCAGCCCCAGCATTTT
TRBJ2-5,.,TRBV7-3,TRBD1,CASSSGQGAETQYF,TGTGCCAGCAGCTCGGGACAGGGGGCTGAGACCCAGTACTTC
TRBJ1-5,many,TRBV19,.,CASRPQSNQPQHF,TGTGCCAGTAGGCCGCAGAGCAATCAGCCCCAGCATTTT
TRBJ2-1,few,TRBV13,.,CASSGWGTPYNEQFF,TGTGCCAGCAGCGGATGGGGAACCCCCTACAATGAGCAGTTCTTC
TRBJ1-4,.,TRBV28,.,CASTHAWGNEKLFF,TGTGCCAGCACCCATGCCTGGGGTAATGAAAAACTGTTTTTT